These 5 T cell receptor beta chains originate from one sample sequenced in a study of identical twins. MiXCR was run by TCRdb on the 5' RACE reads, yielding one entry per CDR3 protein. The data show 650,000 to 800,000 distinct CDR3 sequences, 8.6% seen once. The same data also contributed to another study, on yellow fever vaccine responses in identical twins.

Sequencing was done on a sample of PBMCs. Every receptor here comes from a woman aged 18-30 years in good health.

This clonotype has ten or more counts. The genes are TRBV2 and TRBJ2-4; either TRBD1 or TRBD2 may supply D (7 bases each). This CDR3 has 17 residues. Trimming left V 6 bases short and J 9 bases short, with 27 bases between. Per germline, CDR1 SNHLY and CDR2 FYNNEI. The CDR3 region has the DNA TGTGCCAGCAGCGCCGACGGGGAGGGGGCACTCAGAAGCATTCAGTACTTC. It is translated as CASSADGEGALRSIQYF.

The CDR3 loop reads CASSSWESSYNEQFF. The CDR3, as DNA: TGTGCCAGCAGCAGTTGGGAAAGCTCCTACAATGAGCAGTTCTTC. The chain links TRBV12-3 or TRBV12-4 to TRBJ2-1; no definite D call. The CDR3 is made up of 15 amino acids. V lost 6 bases to trimming and J lost 0 bases, with 12 bases between them.

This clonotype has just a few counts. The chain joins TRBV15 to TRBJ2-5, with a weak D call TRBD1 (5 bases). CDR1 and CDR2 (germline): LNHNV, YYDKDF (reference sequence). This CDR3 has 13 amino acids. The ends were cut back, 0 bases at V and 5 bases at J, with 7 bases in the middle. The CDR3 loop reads CATSREQVETQYF. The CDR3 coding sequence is TGTGCCACCAGCAGAGAACAGGTGGAGACCCAGTACTTC.

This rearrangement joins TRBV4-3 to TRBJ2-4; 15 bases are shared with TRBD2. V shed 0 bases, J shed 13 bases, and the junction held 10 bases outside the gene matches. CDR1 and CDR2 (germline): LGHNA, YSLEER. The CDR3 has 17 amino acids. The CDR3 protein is CASSQDSGLAGGAIQYF. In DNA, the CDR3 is TGCGCCAGCAGCCAAGATTCGGGACTAGCGGGAGGTGCAATACAGTACTTC.

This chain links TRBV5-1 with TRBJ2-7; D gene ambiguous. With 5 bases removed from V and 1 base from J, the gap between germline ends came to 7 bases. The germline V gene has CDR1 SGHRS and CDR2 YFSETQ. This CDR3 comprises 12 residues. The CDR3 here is CASRAESYEQYF. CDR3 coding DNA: TGCGCCAGCAGGGCTGAATCCTACGAGCAGTACTTC.